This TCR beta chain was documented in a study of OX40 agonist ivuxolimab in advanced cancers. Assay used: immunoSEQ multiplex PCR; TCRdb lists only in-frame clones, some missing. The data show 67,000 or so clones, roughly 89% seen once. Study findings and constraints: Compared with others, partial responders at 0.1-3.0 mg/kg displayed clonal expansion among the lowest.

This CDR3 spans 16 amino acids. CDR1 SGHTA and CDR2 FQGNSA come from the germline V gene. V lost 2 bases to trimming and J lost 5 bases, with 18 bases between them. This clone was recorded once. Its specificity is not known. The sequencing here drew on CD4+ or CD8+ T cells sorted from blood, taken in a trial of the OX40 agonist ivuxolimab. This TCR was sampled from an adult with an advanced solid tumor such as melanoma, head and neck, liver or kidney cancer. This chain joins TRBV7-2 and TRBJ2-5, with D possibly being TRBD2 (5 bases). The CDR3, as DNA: TGTGCCAGCAGCTTATCCCTAGCACAGAAACAGGAGACCCAGTACTTC. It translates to CASSLSLAQKQETQYF.